This T cell receptor beta chain was found in a study of blood T cell repertoires in COVID-19 (dated by TCRdb to 2018 to 2020). About the investigation overall: Samples covering the acute and convalescent phases of COVID-19 were provided by collaborators in the United States, Italy and Spain. Subjects who had been exposed to COVID-19, were actively infected with it, or had recovered from it provided the deeply sampled blood TCRbeta repertoires that made up the dataset. The material from the prospective study consisted of cDNA or gDNA derived from T cells, B-cell-depleted T cells, or PBMCs. A de-identified subject ID, COVID-19 status, age in years and sex were almost always included in the sample metadata. The repertoires were made available in a free public database intended to serve as a resource for research on the immune response to SARS-CoV-2. The samples were drawn from two sources: the first 160 participants of the ongoing ImmuneRACE study, and over 950 subjects contributed by 6 global collaborators. Where available, HLA class I and class II types were obtained from metadata supplied by the sample provider rather than from assay-based typing. Study-wide conclusions, independent of this receptor: How much clinical and demographic metadata was included differed by source and by participant, and the metadata was provided uncurated.

CDR3 length: 15 amino acids, cysteine to phenylalanine. Only CDR3 DNA is held: 45 bases, read in frame from base 1. V is cut back by 3 bases and J by 6 bases, with 10 bases in the junction unmatched. From a lookup of the germline V gene, CDR1 and CDR2 are SNHLY and FYNNEI. Concerning this clone: Its antigen specificity is not known. No quality values exist for individual bases; no much larger clone is one base distant.

Collaborating institutions collected whole blood in K2EDTA tubes following their own protocols. Collaborator samples were shipped for TCRbeta analysis as frozen whole blood, isolated PBMCs, or DNA extracted from either sample type. The immunoSEQ Assay, a bias-controlled multiplex PCR, was used to amplify TCRbeta CDR3 regions from genomic DNA. The authors' pipeline ran thus. Nucleated cell counts per sample were estimated from amplification of reference gene primers within the assay. To quantify the absolute abundance of each unique TCRbeta CDR3 rearrangement, sequence reads were collapsed and filtered. Productive Simpson clonality was computed per sample as the square root of Simpson's diversity index over productive rearrangements. Here the immuneACCESS table is served through TCRdb, limited to in-frame sequences with V and J called. Missing clones are a known gap in these copies; in checked studies unresolved V genes cover under half, and the rest lacks a known reason. The DNA gave D and trimming, while V, J and clone size come from that table. The sample profile shows more than 25,000 clones; approximately 87% of them were found once. Of the sample, approximately 25% is held by the ten largest clones.

This receptor was obtained from a human donor with active COVID-19. The donor label of this sample is uncertain. Sample: peripheral blood. The rearranged segments are TRBV2 and TRBJ1-2, and TRBD1 matches 7 of the central bases. In nucleotides, the sequence is TGTGCCAGCAGTGACTCGTTTAGGGGGCAGGATGGCTACACCTTC. This gives the protein CASSDSFRGQDGYTF.